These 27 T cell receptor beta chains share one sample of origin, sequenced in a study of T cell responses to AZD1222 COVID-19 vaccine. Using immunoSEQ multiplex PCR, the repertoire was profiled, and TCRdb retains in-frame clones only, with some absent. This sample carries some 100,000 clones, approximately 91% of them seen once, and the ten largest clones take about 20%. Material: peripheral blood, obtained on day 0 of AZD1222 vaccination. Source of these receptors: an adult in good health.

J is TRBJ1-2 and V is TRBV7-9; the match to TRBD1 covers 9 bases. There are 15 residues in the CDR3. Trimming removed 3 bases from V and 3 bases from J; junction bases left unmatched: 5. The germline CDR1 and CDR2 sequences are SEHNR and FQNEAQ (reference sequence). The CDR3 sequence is CASSFRGDRDYGYTF. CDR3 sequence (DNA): TGTGCCAGCAGCTTTCGCGGGGACAGGGACTATGGCTACACCTTC.

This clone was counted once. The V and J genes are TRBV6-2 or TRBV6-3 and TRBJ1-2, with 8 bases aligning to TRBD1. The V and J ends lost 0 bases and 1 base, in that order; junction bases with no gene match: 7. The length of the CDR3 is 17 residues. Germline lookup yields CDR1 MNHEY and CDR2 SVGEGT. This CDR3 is CASSYSTRGQVNYGYTF. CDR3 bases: TGTGCCAGCAGTTACTCGACGAGGGGACAGGTTAACTATGGCTACACCTTC.

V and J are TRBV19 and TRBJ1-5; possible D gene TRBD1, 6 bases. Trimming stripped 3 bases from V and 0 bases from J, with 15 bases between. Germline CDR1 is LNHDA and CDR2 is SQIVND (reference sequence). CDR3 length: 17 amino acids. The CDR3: CASSMYGQGYSNQPQHF. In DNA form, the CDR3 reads TGTGCCAGTAGTATGTACGGGCAGGGGTATAGCAATCAGCCCCAGCATTTT. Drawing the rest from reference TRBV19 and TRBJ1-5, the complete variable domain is DGGITQSPKYLFRKEGQNVTLSCEQNLNHDAMYWYRQDPGQGLRLIYYSQIVNDFQKGDIAEGYSVSREKKESFPLTVTSAQKNPTAFYLCASSMYGQGYSNQPQHFGDGTRLSIL.

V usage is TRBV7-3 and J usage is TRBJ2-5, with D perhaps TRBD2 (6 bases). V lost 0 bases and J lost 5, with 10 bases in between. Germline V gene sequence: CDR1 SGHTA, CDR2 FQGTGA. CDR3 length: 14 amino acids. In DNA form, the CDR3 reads TGTGCCAGCAGCTTAACAGGGACTGCGGAGACCCAGTACTTC. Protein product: CASSLTGTAETQYF.

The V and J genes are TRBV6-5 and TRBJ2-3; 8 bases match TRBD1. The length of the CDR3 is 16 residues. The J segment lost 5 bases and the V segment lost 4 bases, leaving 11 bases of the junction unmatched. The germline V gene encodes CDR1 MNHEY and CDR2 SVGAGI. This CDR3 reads CASSFLSGGTRDTQYF. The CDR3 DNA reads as TGTGCCAGCAGTTTCCTCTCAGGGGGCACCAGAGATACGCAGTATTTT.

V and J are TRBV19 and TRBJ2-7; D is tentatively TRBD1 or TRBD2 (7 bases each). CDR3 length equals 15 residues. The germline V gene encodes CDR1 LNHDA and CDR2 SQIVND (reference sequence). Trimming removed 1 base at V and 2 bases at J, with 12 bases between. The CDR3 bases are TGTGCCAGTAGTATAGTGGGAGGGGGCGCCTACGAGCAGTACTTC. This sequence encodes CASSIVGGGAYEQYF.

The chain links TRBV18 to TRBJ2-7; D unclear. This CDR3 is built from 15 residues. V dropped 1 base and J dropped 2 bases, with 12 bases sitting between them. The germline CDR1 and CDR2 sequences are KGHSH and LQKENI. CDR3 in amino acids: CASSPQFPGPYEQYF. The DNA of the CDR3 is TGTGCCAGCTCACCACAGTTCCCGGGCCCCTACGAGCAGTACTTC. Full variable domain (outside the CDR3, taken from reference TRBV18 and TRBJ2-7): NAGVMQNPRHLVRRRGQEARLRCSPMKGHSHVYWYRQLPEEGLKFMVYLQKENIIDESGMPKERFSAEFPKEGPSILRIQQVVRGDSAAYFCASSPQFPGPYEQYFGPGTRLTVT.

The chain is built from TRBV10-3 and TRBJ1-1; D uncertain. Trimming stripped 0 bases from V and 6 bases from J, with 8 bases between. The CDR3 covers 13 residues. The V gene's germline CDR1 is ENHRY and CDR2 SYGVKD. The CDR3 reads CAISESTSAEAFF. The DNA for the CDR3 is TGTGCCATCAGTGAGTCGACCTCAGCTGAAGCTTTCTTT.

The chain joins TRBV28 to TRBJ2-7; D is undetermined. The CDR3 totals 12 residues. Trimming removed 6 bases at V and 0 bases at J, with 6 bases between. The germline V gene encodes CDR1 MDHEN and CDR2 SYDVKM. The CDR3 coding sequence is TGTGCCAGCAGGTCGAGCTCCTACGAGCAGTACTTC. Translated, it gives CASRSSSYEQYF.

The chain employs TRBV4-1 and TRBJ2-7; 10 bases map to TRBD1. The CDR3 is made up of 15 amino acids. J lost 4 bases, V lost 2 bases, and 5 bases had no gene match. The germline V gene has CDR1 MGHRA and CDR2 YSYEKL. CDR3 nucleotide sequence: TGCGCCAGCAGCCAACCGGGACAGGGGTTTTACGAGCAGTACTTC. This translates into CASSQPGQGFYEQYF.

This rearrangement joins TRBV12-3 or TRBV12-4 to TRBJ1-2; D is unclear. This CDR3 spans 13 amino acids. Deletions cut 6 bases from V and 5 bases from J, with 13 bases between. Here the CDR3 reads CASSPDAGYGYTF. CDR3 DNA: TGTGCCAGCAGCCCAGACGCGGGATATGGCTACACCTTC.

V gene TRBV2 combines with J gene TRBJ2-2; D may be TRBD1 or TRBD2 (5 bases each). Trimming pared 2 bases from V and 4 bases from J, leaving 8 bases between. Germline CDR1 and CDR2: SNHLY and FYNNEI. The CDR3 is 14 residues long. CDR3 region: CASSETGPTGELFF. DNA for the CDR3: TGTGCCAGCAGTGAAACGGGGCCCACCGGGGAGCTGTTTTTT. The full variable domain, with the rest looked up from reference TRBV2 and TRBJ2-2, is EPEVTQTPSHQVTQMGQEVILRCVPISNHLYFYWYRQILGQKVEFLVSFYNNEISEKSEIFDDQFSVERPDGSNFTLKIRSTKLEDSAMYFCASSETGPTGELFFGEGSRLTVL.

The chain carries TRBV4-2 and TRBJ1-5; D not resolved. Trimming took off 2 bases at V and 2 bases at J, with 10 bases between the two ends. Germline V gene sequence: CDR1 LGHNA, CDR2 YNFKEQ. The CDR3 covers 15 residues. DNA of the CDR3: TGTGCCAGCAGCCAATACGAGAGCGGCAATCAGCCCCAGCATTTT. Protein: CASSQYESGNQPQHF.

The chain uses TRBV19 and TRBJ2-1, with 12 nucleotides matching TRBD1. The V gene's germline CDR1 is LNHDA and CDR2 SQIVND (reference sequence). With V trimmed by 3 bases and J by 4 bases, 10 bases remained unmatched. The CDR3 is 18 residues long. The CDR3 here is CASSITGTGGSLYNEQFF. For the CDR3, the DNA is TGTGCCAGTAGTATCACCGGGACAGGGGGCTCGCTGTACAATGAGCAGTTCTTC.

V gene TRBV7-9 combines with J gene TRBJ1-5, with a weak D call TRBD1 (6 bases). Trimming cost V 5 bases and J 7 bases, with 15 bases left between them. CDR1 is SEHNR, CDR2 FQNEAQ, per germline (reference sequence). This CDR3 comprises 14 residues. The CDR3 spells CASSDGTHGQPQHF. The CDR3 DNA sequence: TGTGCCAGCAGCGACGGGACACACGGACAGCCCCAGCATTTT.

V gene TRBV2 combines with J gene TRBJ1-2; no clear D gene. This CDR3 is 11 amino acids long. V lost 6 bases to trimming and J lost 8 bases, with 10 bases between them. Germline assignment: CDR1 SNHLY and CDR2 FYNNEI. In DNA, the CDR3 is TGTGCCAGCAGACCCGGTTTGGGCTACACCTTC. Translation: CASRPGLGYTF.

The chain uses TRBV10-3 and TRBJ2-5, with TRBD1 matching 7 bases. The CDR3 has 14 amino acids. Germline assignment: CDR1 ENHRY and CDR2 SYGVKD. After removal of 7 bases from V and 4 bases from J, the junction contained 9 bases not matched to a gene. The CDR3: CAINSDRVGETQYF. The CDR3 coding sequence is TGTGCCATCAACTCTGACAGGGTAGGAGAGACCCAGTACTTC.

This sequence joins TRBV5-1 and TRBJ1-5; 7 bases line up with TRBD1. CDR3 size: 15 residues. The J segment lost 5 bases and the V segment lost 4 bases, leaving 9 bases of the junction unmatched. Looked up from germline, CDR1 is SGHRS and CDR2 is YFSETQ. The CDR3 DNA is TGCGCCAGCAGCGTAATGGGTGGGACAGATCAGCCCCAGCATTTT. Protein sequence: CASSVMGGTDQPQHF.

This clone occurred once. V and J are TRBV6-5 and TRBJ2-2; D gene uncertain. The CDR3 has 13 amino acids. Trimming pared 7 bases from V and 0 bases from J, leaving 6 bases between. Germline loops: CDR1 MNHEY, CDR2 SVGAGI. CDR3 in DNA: TGTGCCAGCATTGGGCCGAACACCGGGGAGCTGTTTTTT. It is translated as CASIGPNTGELFF.

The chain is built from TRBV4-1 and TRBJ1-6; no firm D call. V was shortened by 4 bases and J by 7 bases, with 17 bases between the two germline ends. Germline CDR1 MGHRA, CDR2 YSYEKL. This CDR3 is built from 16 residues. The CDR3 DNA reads TGCGCCAGCAGCCCCCGACCGAATGCCAACAATTCACCCCTCCACTTT. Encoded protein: CASSPRPNANNSPLHF.

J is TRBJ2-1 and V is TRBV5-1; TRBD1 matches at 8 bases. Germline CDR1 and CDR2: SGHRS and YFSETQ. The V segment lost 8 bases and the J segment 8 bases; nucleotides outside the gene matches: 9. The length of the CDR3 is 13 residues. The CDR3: CASRTGSFDEQFF. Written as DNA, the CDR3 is TGCGCCAGTCGGACAGGGAGTTTCGATGAGCAGTTCTTC.

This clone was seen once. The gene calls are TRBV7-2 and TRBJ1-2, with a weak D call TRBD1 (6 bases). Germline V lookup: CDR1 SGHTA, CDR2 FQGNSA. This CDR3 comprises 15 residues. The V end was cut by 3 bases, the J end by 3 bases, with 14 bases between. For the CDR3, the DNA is TGTGCCAGCAGCTTTACAGGACAGACCTACTATGGCTACACCTTC. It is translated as CASSFTGQTYYGYTF. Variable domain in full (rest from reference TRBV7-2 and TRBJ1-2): GAGVSQSPSNKVTEKGKDVELRCDPISGHTALYWYRQSLGQGLEFLIYFQGNSAPDKSGLPSDRFSAERTGGSVSTLTIQRTQQEDSAVYLCASSFTGQTYYGYTFGSGTRLTVV.

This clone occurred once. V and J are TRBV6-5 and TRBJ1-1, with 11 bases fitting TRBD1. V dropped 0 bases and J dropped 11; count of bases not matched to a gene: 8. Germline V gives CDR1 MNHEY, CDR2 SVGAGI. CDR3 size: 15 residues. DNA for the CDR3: TGTGCCAGCAGTTACTCCCCGGGACAGGGGGTTATTGCTTTCTTT. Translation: CASSYSPGQGVIAFF.

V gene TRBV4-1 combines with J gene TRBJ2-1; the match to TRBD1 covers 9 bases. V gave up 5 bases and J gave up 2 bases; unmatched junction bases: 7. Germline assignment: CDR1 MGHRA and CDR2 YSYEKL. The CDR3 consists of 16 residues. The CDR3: CASSFPGTGPYNEQFF. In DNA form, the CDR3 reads TGCGCCAGCAGCTTCCCCGGGACAGGGCCCTACAATGAGCAGTTCTTC.

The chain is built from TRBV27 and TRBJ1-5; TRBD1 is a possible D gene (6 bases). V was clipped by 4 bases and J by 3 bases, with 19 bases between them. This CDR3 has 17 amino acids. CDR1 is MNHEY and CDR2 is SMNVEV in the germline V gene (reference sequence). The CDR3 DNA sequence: TGTGCCAGCAGTTCGATACTAGGGGGGACGGTCAATCAGCCCCAGCATTTT. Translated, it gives CASSSILGGTVNQPQHF.

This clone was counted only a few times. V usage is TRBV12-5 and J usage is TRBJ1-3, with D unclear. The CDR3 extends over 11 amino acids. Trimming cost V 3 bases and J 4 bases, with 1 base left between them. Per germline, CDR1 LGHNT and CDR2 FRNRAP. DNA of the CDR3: TGTGCTAGTGGTTTCGGAAACACCATATATTTT. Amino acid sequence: CASGFGNTIYF.

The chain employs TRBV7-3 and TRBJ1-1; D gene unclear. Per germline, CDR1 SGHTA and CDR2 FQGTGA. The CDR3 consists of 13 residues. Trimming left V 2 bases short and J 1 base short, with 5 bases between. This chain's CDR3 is CASSLWANTEAFF. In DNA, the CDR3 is TGTGCCAGCAGCTTATGGGCGAACACTGAAGCTTTCTTT.